The 26 T cell receptor beta chains presented below share a single source sample, sequenced in a study of blood T cell repertoires in COVID-19. Method: immunoSEQ multiplex PCR; TCRdb's copy keeps in-frame clones and lacks some. The sample holds roughly 240,000 clones; around 89% are singletons and the top ten take 2% to 2.5%. Specimen: PBMCs or T cells enriched from blood (not recorded which). Source of these receptors: a woman aged 40 to 50 with acute COVID-19.

This chain links TRBV5-4 with TRBJ2-1; 9 bases are a match to TRBD2. The V and J ends lost 3 bases and 5 bases, in that order; junction bases with no gene match: 12. Germline V gives CDR1 SGHNT, CDR2 YYREEE (reference sequence). The CDR3 spans 17 residues. The CDR3 protein is CASSWDFSGGVHNEQFF. The CDR3 bases are TGTGCCAGCAGCTGGGACTTTAGCGGGGGTGTCCACAATGAGCAGTTCTTC.

The chain uses TRBV6-5 and TRBJ2-2; D not resolved. V gave up 1 base and J gave up 7 bases, with 13 bases separating them. The CDR3 has 15 amino acids. Germline loops: CDR1 MNHEY, CDR2 SVGAGI. The CDR3 region has the DNA TGTGCCAGCAGTTACTTCAGGAACAGCAACGGGGAGCTGTTTTTT. This gives the protein CASSYFRNSNGELFF.

V gene TRBV28 combines with J gene TRBJ2-3; 7 bases align to TRBD1. The CDR3 contains 16 residues. The J segment lost 0 bases and the V segment lost 6 bases, leaving 9 bases of the junction unmatched. Germline lookup yields CDR1 MDHEN and CDR2 SYDVKM. The CDR3 is CASSLQGLGSTDTQYF. In DNA, the CDR3 is TGTGCCAGCAGCTTACAGGGGTTGGGGAGCACAGATACGCAGTATTTT. Together with reference TRBV28 and TRBJ2-3, the CDR3 gives the full variable domain: DVKVTQSSRYLVKRTGEKVFLECVQDMDHENMFWYRQDPGLGLRLIYFSYDVKMKEKGDIPEGYSVSREKKERFSLILESASTNQTSMYLCASSLQGLGSTDTQYFGPGTRLTVL.

The chain couples TRBV9 to TRBJ2-2; weak D call: TRBD1 (7 bases). The CDR3 is made up of 16 amino acids. V dropped 0 bases and J dropped 5 bases, with 14 bases sitting between them. Germline V gene data show CDR1 as SGDLS and CDR2 as YYNGEE. The CDR3 loop reads CASSVVPQGGTGELFF. CDR3 nucleotide sequence: TGTGCCAGCAGCGTAGTCCCCCAGGGGGGAACCGGGGAGCTGTTTTTT.

The V call is TRBV20-1, the J call TRBJ1-2, with D perhaps matching TRBD1 (5 bases). From germline, CDR1 is DFQATT and CDR2 SNEGSKA (reference sequence). This CDR3 comprises 11 residues. The ends were cut back, 6 bases at V and 4 bases at J, with 9 bases in the middle. The CDR3 protein is CSAGDLYGYTF. The CDR3 region has the DNA TGCAGTGCAGGGGATCTCTATGGCTACACCTTC.

The V gene is TRBV9, the J gene TRBJ1-2; 9 bases map to TRBD1. V lost 0 bases, J lost 7 bases, and 7 bases stayed unmatched. CDR3 length equals 15 residues. Germline V gene lookup returns CDR1 SGDLS and CDR2 YYNGEE. CDR3 protein: CASSVAGQGLSGYTF. DNA of the CDR3: TGTGCCAGCAGCGTAGCGGGACAGGGATTAAGTGGCTACACCTTC.

The rearrangement uses TRBV2 and TRBJ2-2, with 11 positions matching TRBD1. The CDR3 is 14 residues long. J gave up 6 bases and V 5 bases, and 2 bases lay outside the gene matches. CDR1 and CDR2 (germline): SNHLY, FYNNEI. Written as DNA, the CDR3 is TGTGCCAGCAGTTTGGGACAGGGGGCCGGGGAGCTGTTTTTT. Translating it yields CASSLGQGAGELFF.

V gene TRBV19 combines with J gene TRBJ1-6, with 8 bases that match TRBD1. This CDR3 comprises 15 residues. Germline assignment: CDR1 LNHDA and CDR2 SQIVND (reference sequence). The V gene end was trimmed by 3 bases and the J gene end by 9 bases; junction bases not matched to a gene: 7. The CDR3, as DNA: TGTGCCAGTAGTATGCACGGACAGGGTAGTTCACCCCTCCACTTT. Protein product: CASSMHGQGSSPLHF.

This clone was picked up one time. The J gene is TRBJ2-3, the V gene TRBV9; the match to TRBD2 covers 8 bases. The germline CDR1 and CDR2 sequences are SGDLS and YYNGEE. The length of the CDR3 is 17 residues. After removal of 3 bases from V and 3 bases from J, the junction contained 12 bases not matched to a gene. Here the CDR3 reads CASSAGAWGLVTDTQYF. CDR3 coding DNA: TGTGCCAGCAGCGCCGGGGCATGGGGACTAGTAACAGATACGCAGTATTTT.

V and J are TRBV12-5 and TRBJ2-2; TRBD1 might be the D (6 bases). V was shortened by 2 bases and J by 7 bases, with 8 bases between the two germline ends. Germline CDR1 reads LGHNT; CDR2 reads FRNRAP. CDR3 length equals 13 residues. The CDR3 loop is CASGLSRGGELFF. The CDR3 DNA is TGTGCTAGTGGTTTGTCCAGGGGCGGGGAGCTGTTTTTT.

The gene calls are TRBV4-2 and TRBJ2-6, with a weak D call TRBD2 (6 bases). CDR3 size: 16 residues. Germline CDR1 reads LGHNA; CDR2 reads YNFKEQ. Trimming removed 6 bases from V and 4 bases from J, with 16 bases in between. In DNA form, the CDR3 reads TGTGCCAGCAGGGGATGGGCGGGGAGCGGGGCCAACGTCCTGACTTTC. The encoded protein is CASRGWAGSGANVLTF.

This clone was found once. J is TRBJ1-5 and V is TRBV21-1; the table calls TRBD1, which could not be checked here. TRBV21-1 is annotated as a pseudogene. The CDR3 consists of 16 residues. The CDR3 nucleotides are TGTGCCAGCAGTCTTAAAGGGGCAGGTTTCCCTCAGCCCCAGCATTTT. It yields the protein CASSLKGAGFPQPQHF.

This sequence joins TRBV7-2 and TRBJ1-2, with 9 bases identical to TRBD1. This CDR3 is built from 14 residues. With 3 bases clipped from V and 2 bases from J, the junction kept 1 base outside the gene matches. From germline, CDR1 is SGHTA and CDR2 FQGNSA. CDR3 in amino acids: CASSLTGGNYGYTF. In DNA, the CDR3 is TGTGCCAGCAGCTTGACAGGGGGGAACTATGGCTACACCTTC. Drawing the rest from reference TRBV7-2 and TRBJ1-2, the complete variable domain is GAGVSQSPSNKVTEKGKDVELRCDPISGHTALYWYRQSLGQGLEFLIYFQGNSAPDKSGLPSDRFSAERTGGSVSTLTIQRTQQEDSAVYLCASSLTGGNYGYTFGSGTRLTVV.

The CDR3 reads CASSLGRGRQETQYF. CDR3 DNA sequence: TGCGCCAGCAGCTTGGGGCGGGGGCGCCAAGAGACCCAGTACTTC. V and J are TRBV5-1 and TRBJ2-5; D might be TRBD2 (7 bases). Looked up from germline, CDR1 is SGHRS and CDR2 is YFSETQ. This CDR3 contains 15 residues. V lost 0 bases to trimming and J lost 1 base, with 10 bases between them.

The chain joins TRBV27 to TRBJ2-1; 7 bases map to TRBD1. The junction had 12 bases not matched to a gene; V was cut back by 5 bases and J by 5 bases. The CDR3 contains 16 residues. CDR1 and CDR2 (germline): MNHEY, SMNVEV (reference sequence). The CDR3 loop reads CASSLSWGQLNNEQFF. CDR3 DNA sequence: TGTGCCAGCAGTCTAAGCTGGGGACAGTTAAACAATGAGCAGTTCTTC.

The chain has TRBV24-1 and TRBJ1-2; D ambiguous. CDR3 length: 17 amino acids. The germline V gene has CDR1 KGHDR and CDR2 SFDVKD. Between the trimmed V and J ends, which lost 4 bases and 8 bases, there was a span of 25 bases. The chain's CDR3 is CATSDLRTAPCTEGYTF. CDR3 DNA: TGTGCCACCAGTGACCTAAGGACTGCTCCTTGTACGGAGGGCTACACCTTC.

The rearrangement uses TRBV5-4 and TRBJ2-2; D is unclear. The CDR3 length is 12 residues. Germline CDR1 reads SGHNT; CDR2 reads YYREEE (reference sequence). Between the trimmed V and J ends, which lost 4 bases and 8 bases, there was a span of 9 bases. The CDR3 bases are TGTGCCAGCAGCCTCCAGATGGGGGAGCTGTTTTTT. This codes for CASSLQMGELFF.

This chain connects TRBV10-3 to TRBJ2-7; maybe TRBD1 (6 bases). V lost 4 bases, J lost 5 bases, and 12 bases lay in between. CDR3 size: 13 residues. Germline V CDR1 and CDR2: ENHRY, SYGVKD. CDR3 amino acids: CAISGLNRDEQYF. CDR3 DNA sequence: TGTGCCATCAGTGGGCTTAACAGGGACGAGCAGTACTTC.

V and J are TRBV7-6 and TRBJ2-7; D is ambiguous. The CDR3 length is 15 residues. Germline CDR1 SGHVS, CDR2 FNYEAQ. Trimming stripped 5 bases from V and 1 base from J, with 15 bases between. CDR3 nucleotides: TGTGCCAGCAGCCCCGACACCTTCCGTTCCTACGAGCAGTACGTC. As protein: CASSPDTFRSYEQYV.

The chain uses TRBV19 and TRBJ1-1, with TRBD1 as a possible D gene (6 bases). This CDR3 comprises 16 residues. The germline gives CDR1 LNHDA, CDR2 SQIVND (reference sequence). V lost 10 bases and J lost 0, with 21 bases in between. CDR3 in amino acids: CATEPGRGYLNTEAFF. The CDR3 region has the DNA TGTGCCACGGAGCCGGGCAGGGGATATTTGAACACTGAAGCTTTCTTT.

In DNA form, the CDR3 reads TGCAGCGGTGATCTAGGAAACACCATATATTTT. This codes for CSGDLGNTIYF. The V and J genes are TRBV29-1 and TRBJ1-3; D not certain. Trimming took off 7 bases at V and 4 bases at J, with 8 bases between the two ends. Germline CDR1 and CDR2: SQVTM and ANQGSEA. The CDR3 has 11 amino acids.

V gene TRBV3-1 (or the pseudogene TRBV3-2) combines with J gene TRBJ2-3; 7 nucleotides line up with TRBD2. The CDR3 is made up of 16 amino acids. The germline CDR1 and CDR2 sequences are LGHDT and YNNKEL (reference sequence). After removal of 1 base from V and 1 base from J, the junction contained 5 bases not matched to a gene. This CDR3 reads CASSQATSARTDTQYF. The DNA of the CDR3 is TGTGCCAGCAGCCAAGCCACTAGCGCGCGCACAGATACGCAGTATTTT.

The chain couples TRBV29-1 to TRBJ1-2; 8 nucleotides line up with TRBD1. The CDR3 spans 15 residues. With 7 bases clipped from V and 2 bases from J, the junction kept 12 bases outside the gene matches. Germline CDR1 and CDR2: SQVTM and ANQGSEA. The CDR3 loop is CSGWTGSESNYGYTF. CDR3 DNA: TGCAGCGGATGGACAGGGTCGGAATCGAACTATGGCTACACCTTC.

This clone was recorded a few times. The gene calls are TRBV5-1 and TRBJ2-1; weak D call: TRBD1 (6 bases). The CDR3 totals 13 residues. Trimming left V 5 bases short and J 8 bases short, with 14 bases between. Germline CDR1 is SGHRS and CDR2 is YFSETQ. The CDR3 loop is CASRRQETDEQFF. CDR3 DNA sequence: TGCGCCAGCAGAAGACAGGAGACCGATGAGCAGTTCTTC.

The rearrangement uses TRBV3-1 (or the pseudogene TRBV3-2) and TRBJ2-5; tentatively, D is TRBD2 (6 bases). V lost 4 bases and J 4 bases, leaving 13 bases between the germline ends. Germline assignment: CDR1 LGHDT and CDR2 YNNKEL (reference sequence). This CDR3 comprises 14 residues. Here the CDR3 DNA reads TGTGCCAGCAGCCGAGAACTAGCATCAGAGACCCAGTACTTC. Its translation: CASSRELASETQYF.

This rearrangement joins TRBV24-1 to TRBJ2-1; 8 bases are a match to TRBD2. This CDR3 is 16 amino acids long. V shed 4 bases, J shed 5 bases, and the junction held 9 bases outside the gene matches. CDR1 is KGHDR, CDR2 SFDVKD, per germline. The DNA of the CDR3 is TGTGCCACCAGTGACCCAGCCGGGACTAGTAACAATGAGCAGTTCTTC. It encodes CATSDPAGTSNNEQFF.